Below, 28 T cell receptor beta chains from the same sample are listed, as sequenced in a study of T cells after yellow fever vaccination. Using its own MiXCR run on the 5' RACE reads, TCRdb lists one record per CDR3 protein. The sample yields just under 600,000 distinct CDR3 sequences, about 14% seen once. The sample was PBMCs, taken on the day of the yellow fever booster vaccination. The receptors derive from a man aged 25 to 40 who received the YFV17D yellow fever vaccine.

This clonotype was picked up a small number of times. The chain uses TRBV14 and TRBJ2-3; TRBD2 is a possible D gene (5 bases). CDR1 and CDR2 from the germline V gene are SGHDN and FVKESK. The CDR3 is 15 amino acids. V was cut by 0 bases and J by 2 bases, with 9 bases left in between. CDR3 DNA: TGTGCCAGCAGCCAAGATCTGGGAGTCACAGATACGCAGTATTTT. Encoded protein: CASSQDLGVTDTQYF.

V gene TRBV14 combines with J gene TRBJ2-1; TRBD2 matches 14 bases. The ends lost 3 bases at V and 9 bases at J; junction bases unmatched: 7. The CDR3 length is 16 residues. Per the germline V gene, CDR1 is SGHDN and CDR2 is FVKESK. The CDR3 loop reads CASSHKPGLAGVEQFF. The CDR3 DNA reads as TGTGCCAGCAGCCATAAACCGGGACTAGCGGGAGTTGAGCAGTTCTTC.

This rearrangement joins TRBV12-3 or TRBV12-4 to TRBJ2-3; D remains unclear. Trimming shortened V by 8 bases and J by 2 bases, and 11 bases separated the two germline ends. The CDR3 spans 13 residues. CDR3 bases: TGTGCCAGCCAAATGAGCAACACAGATACGCAGTATTTT. Translating gives CASQMSNTDTQYF.

The chain couples TRBV5-6 to TRBJ2-1, with TRBD1 as a possible D gene (6 bases). With 7 bases removed from V and 3 bases from J, the gap between germline ends came to 11 bases. The CDR3 spans 13 residues. Germline assignment: CDR1 SGHDT and CDR2 YYEEEE. The CDR3, as DNA: TGTGCCAGCCACAGGGAACTCTACAATGAGCAGTTCTTC. It specifies CASHRELYNEQFF.

The chain's CDR3 is CSASPGTGDAHEQYF. CDR3 DNA sequence: TGCAGTGCTAGCCCCGGGACAGGGGATGCCCACGAGCAGTACTTC. The chain combines TRBV20-1 with TRBJ2-7, with TRBD1 matching over 10 bases. With 3 bases clipped from V and 5 bases from J, the junction kept 10 bases outside the gene matches. Germline CDR1 DFQATT, CDR2 SNEGSKA (reference sequence). The CDR3 runs to 15 residues.

This clonotype occurred a few times. This chain uses TRBV20-1 with TRBJ2-1; 14 bases agree with TRBD2. Germline V lookup: CDR1 DFQATT, CDR2 SNEGSKA (reference sequence). V shed 7 bases and J 6 bases; nucleotides not matched to a gene: 8. This CDR3 has 15 amino acids. The CDR3 DNA reads TGCAGTGGTACAGCCGGGACTAGCGGGAGCAATGAGCAGTTCTTC. It yields the protein CSGTAGTSGSNEQFF.

The chain joins TRBV29-1 to TRBJ2-1; 14 nucleotides line up with TRBD2. The V gene end was trimmed by 7 bases and the J gene end by 7 bases; junction bases not matched to a gene: 9. CDR1 and CDR2 (germline): SQVTM, ANQGSEA. This CDR3 has 15 residues. CDR3 region: CSGRLAGGPSNEQFF. As DNA, the CDR3 is TGCAGCGGGAGACTAGCGGGAGGGCCCTCAAATGAGCAGTTCTTC.

This chain links TRBV19 with TRBJ2-1, with TRBD1 as a possible D gene (5 bases). V was pared by 2 bases and J by 10 bases, with 12 bases between. This CDR3 has 13 residues. CDR1 LNHDA and CDR2 SQIVND come from the germline V gene (reference sequence). The DNA for the CDR3 is TGTGCCAGTAGTATACCCAGGGTTGGGGAGCAGTTCTTC. This gives the protein CASSIPRVGEQFF.

The chain uses TRBV20-1 and TRBJ2-5; no clear D. Trimming stripped 6 bases from V and 2 bases from J, with 16 bases between. This CDR3 has 14 amino acids. The germline CDR1 and CDR2 sequences are DFQATT and SNEGSKA (reference sequence). This CDR3 reads CSALFPTEQETQYF. The CDR3 bases are TGCAGTGCCCTCTTCCCGACGGAACAAGAGACCCAGTACTTC.

This clonotype appeared a few times. The chain joins TRBV7-9 to TRBJ1-4; D gene unclear. The V end was cut by 5 bases, the J end by 5 bases, with 15 bases between. Germline values: CDR1 SEHNR, CDR2 FQNEAQ (reference sequence). The CDR3 is 15 residues long. The CDR3 loop is CASSPTTLTNEKLFF. CDR3 DNA sequence: TGTGCCAGCAGCCCTACGACTCTAACAAATGAAAAACTGTTTTTT.

This clonotype occurred many times. The gene calls are TRBV14 and TRBJ1-1; D not resolved. Deletions cut 0 bases from V and 0 bases from J, with 8 bases between. This CDR3 contains 15 residues. Germline V gene lookup returns CDR1 SGHDN and CDR2 FVKESK. The CDR3 reads CASSQDRPLNTEAFF. Written as DNA, the CDR3 is TGTGCCAGCAGCCAAGATCGCCCGTTGAACACTGAAGCTTTCTTT.

This clonotype came up a few times. V and J are TRBV29-1 and TRBJ2-2, with 12 nucleotides matching TRBD2. Trimming took 0 bases from V and 5 from J; bases not matched to a gene: 7. The CDR3 loop spans 17 amino acids. Germline CDR1 and CDR2: SQVTM and ANQGSEA. CDR3 sequence reads: CSVEDPWTSGETGELFF. The CDR3 coding sequence is TGCAGCGTTGAAGATCCCTGGACTAGCGGGGAGACCGGGGAGCTGTTTTTT.

As DNA, the CDR3 is TGTGCCAGCAGCCTCCCTTTTCCGGACAGCCGAGACGGGGGTCACACAGATACGCAGTATTTT. It is translated as CASSLPFPDSRDGGHTDTQYF. This rearrangement joins TRBV11-2 to TRBJ2-3; D is tentatively TRBD1 or TRBD2 (6 bases each). Germline V gene data show CDR1 as SGHAT and CDR2 as FQNNGV. Trimming stripped 5 bases from V and 2 bases from J, with 32 bases between. The CDR3 runs 21 residues. Using reference TRBV11-2 and TRBJ2-3 for the parts outside the CDR3, the full variable domain is EAGVAQSPRYKIIEKRQSVAFWCNPISGHATLYWYQQILGQGPKLLIQFQNNGVVDDSQLPKDRFSAERLKGVDSTLKIQPAKLEDSAVYLCASSLPFPDSRDGGHTDTQYFGPGTRLTVL.

This chain joins TRBV7-2 and TRBJ2-7; 10 positions agree with TRBD1. This CDR3 contains 15 residues. Germline V CDR1 and CDR2: SGHTA, FQGNSA. V shed 5 bases and J 3 bases; nucleotides not matched to a gene: 7. CDR3 residues: CASSRRGTGDYEQYF. The CDR3 DNA reads as TGTGCCAGCAGCCGGAGGGGGACAGGGGACTACGAGCAGTACTTC.

Ten or more counts support this clonotype. The rearrangement uses TRBV29-1 and TRBJ1-2; D is perhaps TRBD1 (5 bases). The V end lost 4 bases, the J end lost 0 bases, and 9 bases lay between the germline ends. The CDR3 is made up of 13 amino acids. Germline CDR1 reads SQVTM; CDR2 reads ANQGSEA. The CDR3 DNA sequence: TGCAGCGTTGCACAGGCGACTAACTATGGCTACACCTTC. It translates to CSVAQATNYGYTF.

The genes are TRBV6-4 and TRBJ2-1; 12 bases are a match to TRBD2. This CDR3 contains 16 residues. V gave up 10 bases and J gave up 8 bases; unmatched junction bases: 15. Germline lookup yields CDR1 MRHNA and CDR2 SNTAGT. The DNA for the CDR3 is TGTGCCAAGCAACAAGGGTCCTGGACTAGCGGGGATGAGCAGTTCTTC. The encoded protein is CAKQQGSWTSGDEQFF.

This clonotype was counted many times. The rearrangement joins TRBV18 to TRBJ2-7, with D perhaps matching TRBD2 (5 bases). Between the trimmed V and J ends, which lost 4 bases and 2 bases, there was a span of 18 bases. The CDR3 is 16 amino acids. CDR1 and CDR2 (germline): KGHSH, LQKENI. The CDR3 region is CASSLQSGATTYEQYF. The DNA for the CDR3 is TGTGCCAGCTCACTACAAAGCGGCGCAACGACCTACGAGCAGTACTTC. The full variable domain, completed using reference TRBV18 and TRBJ2-7, is NAGVMQNPRHLVRRRGQEARLRCSPMKGHSHVYWYRQLPEEGLKFMVYLQKENIIDESGMPKERFSAEFPKEGPSILRIQQVVRGDSAAYFCASSLQSGATTYEQYFGPGTRLTVT.

Only a few counts were recorded for this clonotype. This chain joins TRBV3-1 and TRBJ2-3, with D hard to call. The CDR3 covers 11 residues. CDR1 and CDR2 (germline): LGHDT, YNNKEL (reference sequence). V was shortened by 4 bases and J by 11 bases, with 10 bases between the two germline ends. CDR3 nucleotides: TGTGCCAGCAGCCTGAATCAGGTGCAGTATTTT. This codes for CASSLNQVQYF.

The rearrangement joins TRBV11-3 to TRBJ2-1; 8 positions agree with TRBD2. Trimming cost V 0 bases and J 6 bases; bases outside gene matches: 7. Germline CDR1 SGHNT, CDR2 YENEEA. CDR3 length: 16 residues. DNA for the CDR3: TGTGCCAGCAGCTTAGAGCCGGGAGGGCCCGGCAATGAGCAGTTCTTC. Its translation is CASSLEPGGPGNEQFF. The whole variable domain, filled in from reference TRBV11-3 and TRBJ2-1, reads EAGVVQSPRYKIIEKKQPVAFWCNPISGHNTLYWYLQNLGQGPELLIRYENEEAVDDSQLPKDRFSAERLKGVDSTLKIQPAELGDSAVYLCASSLEPGGPGNEQFFGPGTRLTVL.

In this sample, this clonotype turned up a few times. The chain couples TRBV5-1 to TRBJ2-5; 9 positions match TRBD2. The CDR3 is 15 amino acids. Germline CDR1 is SGHRS and CDR2 is YFSETQ. Trimming at V came to 9 bases and at J to 2 bases, leaving 11 bases not matched to a gene. In DNA form, the CDR3 reads TGCGCCACCCAGGCGGGAGGGGGCCATCAAGAGACCCAGTACTTC. Translation gives CATQAGGGHQETQYF.

The V and J genes are TRBV15 and TRBJ2-5; no clear D gene. The CDR3 totals 13 residues. Germline V gene data show CDR1 as LNHNV and CDR2 as YYDKDF (reference sequence). Trimming left V 0 bases short and J 7 bases short, with 9 bases between. CDR3 loop: CATSRDLDATQYF. The CDR3 bases are TGTGCCACCAGCAGAGATCTGGATGCGACCCAGTACTTC.

DNA for the CDR3: TGTGCCAGCAACCGGGACACACGCAATCAGCCCCAGCATTTT. Protein: CASNRDTRNQPQHF. V is TRBV28 and J is TRBJ1-5, with a possible D match to TRBD1 (6 bases). Germline-derived CDR1 and CDR2 are MDHEN and SYDVKM. Between the trimmed V and J ends, which lost 7 bases and 2 bases, there was a span of 12 bases. The CDR3 totals 14 residues.

This rearrangement joins TRBV4-1 to TRBJ2-6; D ambiguous. CDR1 and CDR2 (germline): MGHRA, YSYEKL. The CDR3 totals 15 residues. V shed 5 bases and J shed 4 bases, with 12 bases lying between them. The CDR3 sequence is CASSDARTGANVLTF. In DNA form, the CDR3 reads TGCGCCAGCAGCGACGCAAGGACCGGGGCCAACGTCCTGACTTTC.

This clonotype was picked up a small number of times. The V call is TRBV3-1, the J call TRBJ2-1, with unresolved D. V lost 2 bases to trimming and J lost 12 bases, with 8 bases between them. Per germline, CDR1 LGHDT and CDR2 YNNKEL (reference sequence). The CDR3 consists of 11 residues. Here the CDR3 reads CASSQNQRQFF. In DNA form, the CDR3 reads TGTGCCAGCAGCCAAAACCAAAGGCAGTTCTTC.

This sequence joins TRBV29-1 and TRBJ2-1; 11 nucleotides line up with TRBD2. The CDR3 runs 17 residues. Per the germline V gene, CDR1 is SQVTM and CDR2 is ANQGSEA. With 5 bases clipped from V and 2 bases from J, the junction kept 11 bases outside the gene matches. The CDR3 sequence: CSVKVAGGLVAYNEQFF. The CDR3 DNA reads as TGCAGCGTTAAGGTAGCGGGAGGGCTCGTGGCCTACAATGAGCAGTTCTTC.

This clonotype has at least ten counts. The CDR3 sequence is CASSGVGENPYEQYF. CDR3 DNA sequence: TGTGCCAGCAGTGGCGTCGGGGAAAATCCATACGAGCAGTACTTC. This sequence joins TRBV28 and TRBJ2-7; D is possibly TRBD2 (5 bases). V was trimmed by 5 bases and J by 4 bases, leaving 18 bases between them. This CDR3 has 15 amino acids. In germline, CDR1 is MDHEN, CDR2 SYDVKM.

This rearrangement joins TRBV19 to TRBJ1-1; 7 nucleotides line up with TRBD1. V shed 6 bases and J 1 base; nucleotides not matched to a gene: 8. This CDR3 is built from 15 residues. Germline V CDR1 and CDR2: LNHDA, SQIVND (reference sequence). CDR3 DNA: TGTGCCAGTAGACTACGACAGGGACAGAACACTGAAGCTTTCTTT. Amino acids: CASRLRQGQNTEAFF.

The chain is built from TRBV5-1 and TRBJ2-3, with D unclear. The V and J ends lost 4 bases and 2 bases respectively, with 11 bases between them. Germline V gives CDR1 SGHRS, CDR2 YFSETQ. CDR3 length equals 14 residues. In DNA form, the CDR3 reads TGCGCCAGCAGCCTGACGGGTCTCACAGATACGCAGTATTTT. Amino acid sequence: CASSLTGLTDTQYF.